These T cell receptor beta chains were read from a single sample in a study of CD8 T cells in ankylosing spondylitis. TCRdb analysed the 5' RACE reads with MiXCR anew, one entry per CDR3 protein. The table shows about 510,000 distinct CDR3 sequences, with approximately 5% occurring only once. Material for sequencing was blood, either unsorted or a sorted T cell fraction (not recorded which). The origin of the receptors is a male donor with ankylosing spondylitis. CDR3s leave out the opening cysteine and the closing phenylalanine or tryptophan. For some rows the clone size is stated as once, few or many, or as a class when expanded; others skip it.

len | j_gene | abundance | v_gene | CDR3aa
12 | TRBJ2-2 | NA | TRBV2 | ASNLQGVSGELF
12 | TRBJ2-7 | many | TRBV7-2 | ASSRREGPYEQY
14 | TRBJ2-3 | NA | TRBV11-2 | ASSTPTEAVTDTQY
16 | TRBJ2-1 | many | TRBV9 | ASSMARTSGRGRNEQF
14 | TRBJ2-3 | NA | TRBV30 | AWSPTQGLLADTQY
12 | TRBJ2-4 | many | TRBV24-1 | ATSDSWGKNIQY
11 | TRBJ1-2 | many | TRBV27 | ASSPWGSYGYT
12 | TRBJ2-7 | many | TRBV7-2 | ASSLVRGLDEQY
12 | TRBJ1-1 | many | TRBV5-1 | ASSQQAENTEAF
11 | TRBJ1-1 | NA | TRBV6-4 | ATLRPQERWAF
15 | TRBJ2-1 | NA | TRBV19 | ASSIYDGSGHYNEQF
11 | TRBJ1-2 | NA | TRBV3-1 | ASSQGRGVGYT
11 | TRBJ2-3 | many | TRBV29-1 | SVGDRGSDTQY
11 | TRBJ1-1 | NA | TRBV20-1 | SARGRGGTEAF
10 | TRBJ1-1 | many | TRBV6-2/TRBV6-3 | ASSYSRFGAF
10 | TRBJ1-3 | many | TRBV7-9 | ASRTSGNTIY
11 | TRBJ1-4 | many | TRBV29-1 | SGASATNEKLF
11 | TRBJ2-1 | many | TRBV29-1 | SVLGESYNEQF
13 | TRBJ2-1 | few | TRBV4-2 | ASSQRSSGSIEQF
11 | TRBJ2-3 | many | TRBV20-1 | SARDRGGDTQY
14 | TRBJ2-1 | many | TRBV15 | ATSRGSGLQNNEQF
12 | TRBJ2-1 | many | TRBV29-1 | SVVRAGGTFEQF
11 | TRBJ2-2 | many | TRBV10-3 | AISESPTGELF
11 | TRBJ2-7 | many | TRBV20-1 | SARGDGGYEQY
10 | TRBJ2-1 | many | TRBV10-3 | AISPRANEQF
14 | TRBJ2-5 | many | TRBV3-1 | ASSLFGTSGGETQY
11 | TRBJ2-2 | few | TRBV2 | ATDAELTGELF
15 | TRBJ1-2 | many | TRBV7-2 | ASSSTFWGQGAHGYT
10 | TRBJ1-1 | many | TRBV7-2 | ASSLPSSEAF
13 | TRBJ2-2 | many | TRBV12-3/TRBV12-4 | ASRASGRNTGELF
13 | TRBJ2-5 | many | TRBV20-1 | SASGSWQAEETQY
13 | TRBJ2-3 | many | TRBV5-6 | ASSLPGRSTDTQY
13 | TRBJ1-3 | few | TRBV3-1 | ASTHLGQLGNTIY
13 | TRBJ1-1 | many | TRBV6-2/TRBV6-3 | ASIRGGGPKGEAF
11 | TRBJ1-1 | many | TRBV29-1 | SVTGTGDTEAF
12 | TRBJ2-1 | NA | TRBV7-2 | ASSRVSSGGEQF
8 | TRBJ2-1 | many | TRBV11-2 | ASPGDEQF
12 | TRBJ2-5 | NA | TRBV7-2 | ASSPGASQETQY
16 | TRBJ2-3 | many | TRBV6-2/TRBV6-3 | ASSYSSRLAGDQDTQY
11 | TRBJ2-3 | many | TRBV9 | ASSSGTSDTQY
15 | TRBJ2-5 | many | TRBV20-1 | SARGTGAPASQETQY
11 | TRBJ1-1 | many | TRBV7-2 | ASNPDAASEAF
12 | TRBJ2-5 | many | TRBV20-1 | SASVTSSGETQY
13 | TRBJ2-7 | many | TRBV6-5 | ASSYSILSSYEQY
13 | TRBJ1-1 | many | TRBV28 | ASSPPGDRHTEAF
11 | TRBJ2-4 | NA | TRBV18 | ASSPATANIQY
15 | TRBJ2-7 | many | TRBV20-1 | SARVRAVARAGYEQY
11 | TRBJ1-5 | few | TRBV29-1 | SVSRASNQPQH
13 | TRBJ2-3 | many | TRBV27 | ASSPRGRRTDTQY
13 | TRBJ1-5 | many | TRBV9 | ASSASTGYNQPQH
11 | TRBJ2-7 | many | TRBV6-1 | ASRTGRNYEQY
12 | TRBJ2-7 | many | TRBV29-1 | SVSMIVHRREQY
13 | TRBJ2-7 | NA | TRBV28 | ASSLAGFIAYEQY
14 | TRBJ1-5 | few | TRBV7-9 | ASSQGQGGGNQPQH
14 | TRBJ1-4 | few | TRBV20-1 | SARGKRRDSWEKLF
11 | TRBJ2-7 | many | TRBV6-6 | ASIQGDSYEQY
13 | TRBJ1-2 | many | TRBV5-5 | ASSLSAFLNYGYT
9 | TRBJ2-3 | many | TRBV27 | ATAQTDTQY
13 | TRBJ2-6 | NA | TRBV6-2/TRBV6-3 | ASSRRVSGANVLT
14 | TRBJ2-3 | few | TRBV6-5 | ASSYGTGALAGAQY